These T cell receptor beta chains were read from a single sample in a study of Ad26.COV2.S vaccination and SARS-CoV-2 variants. Libraries were prepared by immunoSEQ multiplex PCR; TCRdb keeps only in-frame clonotypes and omits some of them. This sample yields roughly 500,000 clones, of which roughly 89% are seen a single time; about 2.5% belongs to the top ten. This material consisted of peripheral blood, taken in a trial of Ad26.COV2.S vaccine versus placebo. Receptors originate from a person between 18 and 65 years old who received the Ad26.COV2.S COVID-19 vaccine or a placebo. The CDR3 runs from the conserved cysteine through the conserved F or W. A D gene is named only where the DNA matches it firmly. The size entry is marked missing in some rows and otherwise reads once, few, many or a size class.

D,J,size,V,CDR3,DNA
TRBD2,TRBJ2-1,once,TRBV2,CASSRDRVSGRAEDEQFF,TGTGCCAGCAGCCGGGACAGGGTTAGCGGGAGGGCTGAGGATGAGCAGTTCTTC
-,TRBJ1-2,-,TRBV27,CASSPVLGLYGYTF,TGTGCCAGCAGTCCTGTATTGGGACTCTATGGCTACACCTTC
-,TRBJ2-7,-,TRBV14,CASSQVPLGEQYF,TGTGCCAGCAGCCAAGTTCCCCTGGGCGAGCAGTACTTC
-,TRBJ1-5,-,TRBV2,CASSAPSGWVLDQPQHF,TGTGCCAGCAGTGCCCCGTCGGGTTGGGTTCTGGATCAGCCCCAGCATTTT
-,TRBJ2-3,-,TRBV5-4,CASSLQGRFAPDTQYF,TGTGCCAGCAGCTTGCAAGGGCGGTTCGCCCCAGATACGCAGTATTTT
TRBD1,TRBJ1-1,-,TRBV4-2,CASSQELGGRNTEAFF,TGTGCCAGCAGCCAAGAATTAGGGGGCCGGAACACTGAAGCTTTCTTT
-,TRBJ1-5,once,TRBV28,CASSLLRLISNQPQHF,TGTGCCAGCAGTTTACTAAGACTGATCAGCAATCAGCCCCAGCATTTT
-,TRBJ2-2,once,TRBV9,CASSVGGQSGELFF,TGTGCCAGCAGCGTAGGCGGGCAATCAGGGGAGCTGTTTTTT
TRBD1,TRBJ2-2,-,TRBV10-3,CASSTGITGELFF,TGTGCCAGCTCGACAGGGATCACCGGGGAGCTGTTTTTT
-,TRBJ1-2,-,TRBV18,CASSPRPGGRPYGYTF,TGTGCCAGCTCACCACGGCCGGGGGGCCGGCCTTATGGCTACACCTTC